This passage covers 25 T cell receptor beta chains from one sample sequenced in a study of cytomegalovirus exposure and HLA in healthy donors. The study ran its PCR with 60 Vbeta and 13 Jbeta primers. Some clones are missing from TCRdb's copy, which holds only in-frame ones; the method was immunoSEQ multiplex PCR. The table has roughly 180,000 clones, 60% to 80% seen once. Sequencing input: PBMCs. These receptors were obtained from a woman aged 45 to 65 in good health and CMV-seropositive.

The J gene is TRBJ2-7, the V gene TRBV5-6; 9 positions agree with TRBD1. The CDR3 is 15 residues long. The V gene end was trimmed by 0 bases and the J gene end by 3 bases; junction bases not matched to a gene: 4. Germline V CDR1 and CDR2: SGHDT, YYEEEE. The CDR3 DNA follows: TGTGCCAGCAGCTTGGTAGGACAGGGGCTCTACGAGCAGTACTTC. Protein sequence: CASSLVGQGLYEQYF. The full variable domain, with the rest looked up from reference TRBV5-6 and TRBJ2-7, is DAGVTQSPTHLIKTRGQQVTLRCSPKSGHDTVSWYQQALGQGPQFIFQYYEEEERQRGNFPDRFSGHQFPNYSSELNVNALLLGDSALYLCASSLVGQGLYEQYFGPGTRLTVT.

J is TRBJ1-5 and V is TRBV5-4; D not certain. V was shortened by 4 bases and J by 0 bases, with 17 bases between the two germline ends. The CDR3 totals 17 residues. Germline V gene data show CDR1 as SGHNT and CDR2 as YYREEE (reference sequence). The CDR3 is CASSDRANRDSNQPQHF. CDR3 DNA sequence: TGTGCCAGCAGCGACCGCGCAAACAGAGATAGCAATCAGCCCCAGCATTTT.

The CDR3 DNA reads TGTGCCAGCAGCTCCCCGGGGCGGGGCGAGGACGGGGAGCTGTTTTTT. Protein product: CASSSPGRGEDGELFF. This sequence joins TRBV7-3 and TRBJ2-2; tentative D call: TRBD2 (6 bases). This CDR3 is built from 16 residues. CDR1 is SGHTA, CDR2 FQGTGA, per germline. The germline V and J ends were trimmed by 4 bases and 7 bases, with 19 bases remaining between them. Using reference TRBV7-3 and TRBJ2-2 for the parts outside the CDR3, the full variable domain is GAGVSQTPSNKVTEKGKYVELRCDPISGHTALYWYRQSLGQGPEFLIYFQGTGAADDSGLPNDRFFAVRPEGSVSTLKIQRTERGDSAVYLCASSSPGRGEDGELFFGEGSRLTVL.

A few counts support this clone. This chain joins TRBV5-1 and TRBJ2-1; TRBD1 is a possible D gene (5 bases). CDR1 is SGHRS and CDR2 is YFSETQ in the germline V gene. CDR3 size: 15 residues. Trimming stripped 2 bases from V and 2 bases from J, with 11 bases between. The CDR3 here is CASSFSGPPYNEQFF. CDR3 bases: TGCGCCAGCAGCTTCTCAGGGCCCCCCTACAATGAGCAGTTCTTC. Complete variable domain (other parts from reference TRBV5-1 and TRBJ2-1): KAGVTQTPRYLIKTRGQQVTLSCSPISGHRSVSWYQQTPGQGLQFLFEYFSETQRNKGNFPGRFSGRQFSNSRSEMNVSTLELGDSALYLCASSFSGPPYNEQFFGPGTRLTVL.

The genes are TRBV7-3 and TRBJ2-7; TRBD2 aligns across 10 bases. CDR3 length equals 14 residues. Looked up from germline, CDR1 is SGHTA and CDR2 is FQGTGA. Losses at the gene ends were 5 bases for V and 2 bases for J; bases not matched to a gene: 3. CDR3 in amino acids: CASSKAGGTYEQYF. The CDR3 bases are TGTGCCAGCAGCAAAGCGGGGGGGACCTACGAGCAGTACTTC. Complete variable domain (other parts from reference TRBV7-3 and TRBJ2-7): GAGVSQTPSNKVTEKGKYVELRCDPISGHTALYWYRQSLGQGPEFLIYFQGTGAADDSGLPNDRFFAVRPEGSVSTLKIQRTERGDSAVYLCASSKAGGTYEQYFGPGTRLTVT.

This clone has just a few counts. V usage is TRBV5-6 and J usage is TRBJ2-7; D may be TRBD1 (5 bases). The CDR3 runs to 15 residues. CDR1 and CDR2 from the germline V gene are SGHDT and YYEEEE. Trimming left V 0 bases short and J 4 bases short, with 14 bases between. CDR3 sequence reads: CASSLDPGKGYEQYF. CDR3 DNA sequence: TGTGCCAGCAGCTTGGATCCAGGGAAAGGGTACGAGCAGTACTTC.

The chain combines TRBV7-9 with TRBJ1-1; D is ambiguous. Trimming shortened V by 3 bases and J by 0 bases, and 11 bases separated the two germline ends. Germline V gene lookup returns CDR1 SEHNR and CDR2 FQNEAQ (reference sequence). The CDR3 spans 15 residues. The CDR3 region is CASSFGGLMNTEAFF. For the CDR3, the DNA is TGTGCCAGCAGCTTCGGCGGTCTAATGAACACTGAAGCTTTCTTT.

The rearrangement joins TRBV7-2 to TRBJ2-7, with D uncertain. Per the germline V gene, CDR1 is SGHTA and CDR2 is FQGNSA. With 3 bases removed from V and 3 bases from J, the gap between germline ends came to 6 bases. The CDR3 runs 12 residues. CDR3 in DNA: TGTGCCAGCAGCTTCGGTAACTACGAGCAGTACTTC. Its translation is CASSFGNYEQYF.

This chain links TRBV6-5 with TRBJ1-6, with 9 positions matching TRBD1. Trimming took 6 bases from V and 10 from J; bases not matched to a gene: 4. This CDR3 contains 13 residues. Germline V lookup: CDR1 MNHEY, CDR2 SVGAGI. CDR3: CASSRDRDSPLHF. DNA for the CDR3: TGTGCCAGCAGCCGGGACAGGGACTCACCCCTCCACTTT.

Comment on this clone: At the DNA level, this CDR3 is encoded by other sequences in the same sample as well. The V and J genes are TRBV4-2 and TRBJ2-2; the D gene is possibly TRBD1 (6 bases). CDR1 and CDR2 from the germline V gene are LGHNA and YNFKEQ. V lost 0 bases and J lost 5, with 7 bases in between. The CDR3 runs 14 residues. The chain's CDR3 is CASSQERGTGELFF. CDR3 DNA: TGTGCCAGCAGCCAAGAGAGGGGGACCGGGGAGCTGTTTTTT.

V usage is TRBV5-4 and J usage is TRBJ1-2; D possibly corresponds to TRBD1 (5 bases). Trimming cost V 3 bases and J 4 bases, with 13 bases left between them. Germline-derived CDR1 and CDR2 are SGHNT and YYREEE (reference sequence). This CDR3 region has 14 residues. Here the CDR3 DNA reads TGTGCCAGCAGCTCCGGAGGGGTCGGCTATGGCTACACCTTC. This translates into CASSSGGVGYGYTF.

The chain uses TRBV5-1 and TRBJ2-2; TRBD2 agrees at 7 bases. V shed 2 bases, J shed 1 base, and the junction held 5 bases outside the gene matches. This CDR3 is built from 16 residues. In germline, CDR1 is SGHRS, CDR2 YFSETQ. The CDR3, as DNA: TGCGCCAGCAGCTTAAACGGGGGGTTGAACACCGGGGAGCTGTTTTTT. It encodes CASSLNGGLNTGELFF.

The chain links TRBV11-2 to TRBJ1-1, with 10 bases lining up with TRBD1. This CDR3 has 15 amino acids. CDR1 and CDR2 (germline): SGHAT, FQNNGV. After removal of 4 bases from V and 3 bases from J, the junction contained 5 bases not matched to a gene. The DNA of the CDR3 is TGTGCCAGCAGCTCGATGACAGGGGGCTACACTGAAGCTTTCTTT. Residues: CASSSMTGGYTEAFF.

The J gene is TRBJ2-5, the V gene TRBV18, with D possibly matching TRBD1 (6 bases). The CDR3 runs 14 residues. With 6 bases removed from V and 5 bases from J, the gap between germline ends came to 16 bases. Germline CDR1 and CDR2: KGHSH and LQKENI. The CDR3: CASSPVWGRETQYF. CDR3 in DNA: TGTGCCAGCTCCCCCGTATGGGGGCGGGAGACCCAGTACTTC.

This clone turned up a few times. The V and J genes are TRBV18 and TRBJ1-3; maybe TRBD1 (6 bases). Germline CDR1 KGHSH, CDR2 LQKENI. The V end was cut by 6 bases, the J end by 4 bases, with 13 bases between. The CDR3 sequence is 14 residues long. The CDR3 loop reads CASSQQGYGNTIYF. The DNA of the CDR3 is TGTGCCAGCTCTCAACAGGGTTACGGAAACACCATATATTTT.

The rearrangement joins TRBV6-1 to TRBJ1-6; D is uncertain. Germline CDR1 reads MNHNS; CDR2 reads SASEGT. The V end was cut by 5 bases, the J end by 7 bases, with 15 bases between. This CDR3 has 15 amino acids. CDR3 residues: CASSLSVLLNSPLHF. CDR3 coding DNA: TGTGCCAGCAGTCTGTCGGTTTTATTGAATTCACCCCTCCACTTT.

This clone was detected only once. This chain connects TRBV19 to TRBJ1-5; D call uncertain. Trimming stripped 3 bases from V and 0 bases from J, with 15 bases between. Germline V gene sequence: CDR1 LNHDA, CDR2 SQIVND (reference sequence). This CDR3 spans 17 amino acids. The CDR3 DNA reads TGTGCCAGTAGTATGAGACACGATCTTTATAGCAATCAGCCCCAGCATTTT. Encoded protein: CASSMRHDLYSNQPQHF.

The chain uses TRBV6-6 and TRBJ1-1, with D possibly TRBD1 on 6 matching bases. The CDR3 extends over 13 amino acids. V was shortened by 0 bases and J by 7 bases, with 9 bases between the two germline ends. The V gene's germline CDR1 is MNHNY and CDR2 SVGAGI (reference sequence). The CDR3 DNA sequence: TGTGCCAGCAGTTACTCGGGGGCCGGTGAAGCTTTCTTT. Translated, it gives CASSYSGAGEAFF.

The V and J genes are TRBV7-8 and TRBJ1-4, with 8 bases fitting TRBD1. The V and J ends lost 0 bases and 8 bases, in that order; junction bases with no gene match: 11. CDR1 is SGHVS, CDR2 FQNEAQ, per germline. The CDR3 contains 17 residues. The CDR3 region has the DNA TGTGCCAGCAGCTTAGCGCTGGTTACAGGGGGGATCGAAAAACTGTTTTTT. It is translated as CASSLALVTGGIEKLFF.

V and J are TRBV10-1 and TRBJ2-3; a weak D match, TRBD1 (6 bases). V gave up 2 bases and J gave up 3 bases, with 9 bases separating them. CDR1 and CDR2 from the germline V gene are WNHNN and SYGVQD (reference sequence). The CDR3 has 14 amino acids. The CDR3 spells CASSELGATDTQYF. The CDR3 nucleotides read TGCGCCAGCAGTGAGCTGGGGGCGACAGATACGCAGTATTTT.

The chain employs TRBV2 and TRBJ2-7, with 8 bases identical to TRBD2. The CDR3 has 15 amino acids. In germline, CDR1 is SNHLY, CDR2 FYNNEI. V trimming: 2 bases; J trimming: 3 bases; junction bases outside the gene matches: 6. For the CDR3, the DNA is TGTGCCAGCAGTGAAATGGTCCGGGGGGGCTACGAGCAGTACTTC. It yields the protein CASSEMVRGGYEQYF. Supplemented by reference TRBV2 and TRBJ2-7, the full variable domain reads EPEVTQTPSHQVTQMGQEVILRCVPISNHLYFYWYRQILGQKVEFLVSFYNNEISEKSEIFDDQFSVERPDGSNFTLKIRSTKLEDSAMYFCASSEMVRGGYEQYFGPGTRLTVT.

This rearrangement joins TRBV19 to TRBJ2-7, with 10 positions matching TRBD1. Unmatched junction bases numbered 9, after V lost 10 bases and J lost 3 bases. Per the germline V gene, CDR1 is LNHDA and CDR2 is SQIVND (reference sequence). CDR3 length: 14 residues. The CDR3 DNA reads TGTGCCATATACCGGGACAGGGGCTACTACGAGCAGTACTTC. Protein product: CAIYRDRGYYEQYF.

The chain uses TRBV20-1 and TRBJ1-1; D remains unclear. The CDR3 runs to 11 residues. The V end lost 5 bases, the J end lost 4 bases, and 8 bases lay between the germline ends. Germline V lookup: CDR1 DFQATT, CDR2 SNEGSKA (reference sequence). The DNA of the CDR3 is TGCAGTGCTGACCCGGGCACTGAAGCTTTCTTT. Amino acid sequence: CSADPGTEAFF.

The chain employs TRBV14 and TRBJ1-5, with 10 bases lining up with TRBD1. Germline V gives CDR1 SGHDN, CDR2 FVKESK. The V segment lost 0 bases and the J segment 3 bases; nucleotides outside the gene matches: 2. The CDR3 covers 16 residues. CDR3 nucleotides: TGTGCCAGCAGCCAAGAAGGACAGGGGGACAATCAGCCCCAGCATTTT. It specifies CASSQEGQGDNQPQHF.

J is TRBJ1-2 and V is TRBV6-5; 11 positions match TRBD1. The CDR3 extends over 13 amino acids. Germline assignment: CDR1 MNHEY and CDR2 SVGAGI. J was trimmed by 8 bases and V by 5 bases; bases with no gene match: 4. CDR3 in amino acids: CASSRGQGVGYTF. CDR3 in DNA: TGTGCCAGCAGTAGGGGACAGGGGGTCGGCTACACCTTC.